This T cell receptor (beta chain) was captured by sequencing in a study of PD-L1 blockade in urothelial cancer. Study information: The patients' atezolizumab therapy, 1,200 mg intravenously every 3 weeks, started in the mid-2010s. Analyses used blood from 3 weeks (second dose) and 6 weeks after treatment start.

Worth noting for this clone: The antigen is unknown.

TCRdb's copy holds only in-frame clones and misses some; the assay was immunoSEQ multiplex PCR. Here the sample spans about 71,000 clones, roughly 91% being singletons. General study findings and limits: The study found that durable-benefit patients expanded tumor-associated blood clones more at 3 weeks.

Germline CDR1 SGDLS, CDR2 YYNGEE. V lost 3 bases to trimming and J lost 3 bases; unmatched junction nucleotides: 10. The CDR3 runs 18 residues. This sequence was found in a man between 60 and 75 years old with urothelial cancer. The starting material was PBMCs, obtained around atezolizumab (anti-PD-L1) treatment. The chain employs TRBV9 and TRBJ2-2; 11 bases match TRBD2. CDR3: CASSAGTSGGPDTGELFF. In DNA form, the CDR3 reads TGTGCCAGCAGCGCCGGGACTAGCGGAGGTCCCGACACCGGGGAGCTGTTTTTT.